This T cell receptor beta chain was found in a study of blood T cell repertoires in COVID-19. Study context: Some COVID-19 samples were acute and others convalescent; all came from the United States, Italy and Spain.

Trimming removed 3 bases at V and 2 bases at J, with 13 bases between. CDR3 size: 15 residues. Germline V gene lookup returns CDR1 LGHDT and CDR2 YNNKEL (reference sequence). In the original analysis: Amplified reference gene primers provided the basis for estimating nucleated cell counts. Some clones are missing from TCRdb's copy, which holds only in-frame ones; the method was immunoSEQ multiplex PCR. Clone size and the V and J calls come from that table; the DNA yielded D and trimming. The data show under 200,000 clones, around 77% seen once. This sequence joins TRBV3-1 (or the pseudogene TRBV3-2) and TRBJ2-5; TRBD2 is a possible D gene (6 bases). This sequence originates from a man aged 65 to 85 with active or convalescent COVID-19. Sequences were obtained from peripheral blood. This CDR3 is CASSHGGVVQETQYF. The CDR3 DNA sequence: TGTGCCAGCAGCCACGGCGGGGTTGTACAAGAGACCCAGTACTTC.